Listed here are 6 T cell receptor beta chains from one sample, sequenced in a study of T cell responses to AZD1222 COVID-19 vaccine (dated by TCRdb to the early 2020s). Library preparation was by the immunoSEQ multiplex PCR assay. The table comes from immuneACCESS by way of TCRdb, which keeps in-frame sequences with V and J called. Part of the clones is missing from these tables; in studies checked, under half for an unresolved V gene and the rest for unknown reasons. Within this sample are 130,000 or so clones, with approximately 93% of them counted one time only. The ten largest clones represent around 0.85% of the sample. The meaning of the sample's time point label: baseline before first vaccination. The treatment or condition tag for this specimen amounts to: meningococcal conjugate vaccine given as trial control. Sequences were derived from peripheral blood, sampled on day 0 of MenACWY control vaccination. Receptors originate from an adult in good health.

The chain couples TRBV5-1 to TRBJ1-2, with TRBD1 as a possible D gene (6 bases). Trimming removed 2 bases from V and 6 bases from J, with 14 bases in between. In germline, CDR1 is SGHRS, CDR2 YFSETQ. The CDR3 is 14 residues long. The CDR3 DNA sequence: TGCGCCAGCAGCTTAGAGTCAGGGGAAAATGGCTACACCTTC. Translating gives CASSLESGENGYTF.

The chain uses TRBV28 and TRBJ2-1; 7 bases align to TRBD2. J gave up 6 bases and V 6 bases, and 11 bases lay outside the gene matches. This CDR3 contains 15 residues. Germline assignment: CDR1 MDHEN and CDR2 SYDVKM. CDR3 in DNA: TGTGCCAGCAGCTCTCCGGGGGGTCGGAGCAATGAGCAGTTCTTC. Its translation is CASSSPGGRSNEQFF. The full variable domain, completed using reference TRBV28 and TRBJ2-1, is DVKVTQSSRYLVKRTGEKVFLECVQDMDHENMFWYRQDPGLGLRLIYFSYDVKMKEKGDIPEGYSVSREKKERFSLILESASTNQTSMYLCASSSPGGRSNEQFFGPGTRLTVL.

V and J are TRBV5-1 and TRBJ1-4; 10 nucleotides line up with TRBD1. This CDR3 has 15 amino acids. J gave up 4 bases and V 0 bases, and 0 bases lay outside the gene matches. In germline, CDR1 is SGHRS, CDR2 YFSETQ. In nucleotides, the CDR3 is TGCGCCAGCAGCTTGGGGGACAGGGGTAATGAAAAACTGTTTTTT. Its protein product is CASSLGDRGNEKLFF.

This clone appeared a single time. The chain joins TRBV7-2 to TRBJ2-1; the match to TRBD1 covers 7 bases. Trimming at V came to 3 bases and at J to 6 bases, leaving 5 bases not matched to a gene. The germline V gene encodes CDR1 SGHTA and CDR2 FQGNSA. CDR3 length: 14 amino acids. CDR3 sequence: CASSLDGQANEQFF. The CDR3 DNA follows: TGTGCCAGCAGCTTGGATGGACAGGCCAATGAGCAGTTCTTC.

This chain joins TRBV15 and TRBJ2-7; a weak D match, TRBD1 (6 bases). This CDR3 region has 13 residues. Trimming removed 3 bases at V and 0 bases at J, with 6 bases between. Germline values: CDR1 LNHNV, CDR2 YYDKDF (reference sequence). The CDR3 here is CATSRDSSYEQYF. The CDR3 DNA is TGTGCCACCAGCAGGGACAGCTCCTACGAGCAGTACTTC.

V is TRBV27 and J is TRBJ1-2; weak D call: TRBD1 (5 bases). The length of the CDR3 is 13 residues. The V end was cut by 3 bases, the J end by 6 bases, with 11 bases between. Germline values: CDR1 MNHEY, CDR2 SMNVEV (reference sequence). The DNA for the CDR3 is TGTGCCAGCAGTTTGTCCAGGGAGGATGGCTACACCTTC. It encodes CASSLSREDGYTF.